This section outlines one T cell receptor beta chain sequence together with its context. This entry comes from a study of monozygotic twins with inflammatory bowel disease. CDR1 is KGHDR and CDR2 is SFDVKD in the germline V gene. This CDR3 region has 15 residues. With about 15 and 9 cycles respectively, two nested PCRs were carried out on TCRalpha and TCRbeta cDNA. TCRdb reprocessed the 5' RACE reads and stores each CDR3 protein as one record, lacking DNA. The sample data list 200,000 to 250,000 distinct CDR3 sequences. The chain carries TRBV24-1 and TRBJ2-1; TCRdb reports TRBD1, a call that lacks DNA to check it against. The sequence was obtained from a human donor with ulcerative colitis or Crohn's disease, or a healthy co-twin of an affected twin (not recorded which). The specimen sequenced was blood. CDR3 in amino acids: CATSDFSRGRNEQFF.